Each of the 20 T cell receptor beta chains below was sequenced from the same sample in a study of shared clonotypes between healthy human individuals. Using immunoSEQ multiplex PCR, the repertoire was profiled, and TCRdb retains in-frame clones only, with some absent. The table includes about 1.4 million clones, roughly 96% detected once. The source material was naive CD4+ T cells sorted from blood. Documented subset: CD45RA+ positively selected. The receptors were gathered from a man aged 25 to 45 in good health.

The chain combines TRBV18 with TRBJ2-5; D is possibly TRBD1 (5 bases). Germline V lookup: CDR1 KGHSH, CDR2 LQKENI. The ends were cut back, 3 bases at V and 2 bases at J, with 22 bases in the middle. The length of the CDR3 is 18 residues. CDR3: CASSPLSSSGIVQETQYF. CDR3 nucleotide sequence: TGTGCCAGCTCACCGCTTTCCTCTTCAGGGATTGTACAAGAGACCCAGTACTTC.

The chain employs TRBV28 and TRBJ1-5; TRBD1 agrees at 7 bases. The CDR3 sequence is 18 residues long. V gave up 4 bases and J gave up 7 bases; unmatched junction bases: 19. The V gene's germline CDR1 is MDHEN and CDR2 SYDVKM. This CDR3 is CASSSQTGLGTYGQPQHF. CDR3 bases: TGTGCCAGCAGTTCTCAGACAGGGTTAGGGACCTATGGACAGCCCCAGCATTTT.

The chain has TRBV10-1 and TRBJ2-1; 9 nucleotides line up with TRBD1. This CDR3 region has 15 residues. The germline CDR1 and CDR2 sequences are WNHNN and SYGVQD (reference sequence). The J segment lost 8 bases and the V segment lost 3 bases, leaving 8 bases of the junction unmatched. The CDR3 loop is CASSDRDREGDEQFF. The CDR3, as DNA: TGCGCCAGCAGTGACCGGGACAGGGAGGGGGATGAGCAGTTCTTC.

The CDR3 here is CASSVDQIVSETQYF. The CDR3 bases are TGTGCCAGCAGCGTAGACCAGATAGTCTCAGAGACCCAGTACTTC. The chain couples TRBV9 to TRBJ2-5; D remains ambiguous. The V and J ends lost 0 bases and 4 bases respectively, with 13 bases between them. The CDR3 loop spans 15 amino acids. Germline CDR1 is SGDLS and CDR2 is YYNGEE.

The chain has TRBV5-4 and TRBJ1-4; D gene unclear. Trimming took off 0 bases at V and 3 bases at J, with 9 bases between the two ends. This CDR3 is 15 amino acids long. Germline-derived CDR1 and CDR2 are SGHNT and YYREEE (reference sequence). CDR3 residues: CASSLEPHANEKLFF. CDR3 nucleotide sequence: TGTGCCAGCAGCTTGGAACCGCATGCTAATGAAAAACTGTTTTTT.

The chain combines TRBV7-9 with TRBJ1-4; D remains unclear. The germline CDR1 and CDR2 sequences are SEHNR and FQNEAQ (reference sequence). The CDR3 totals 13 residues. V was pared by 5 bases and J by 5 bases, with 9 bases between. This CDR3 is CASSRSANEKLFF. The DNA for the CDR3 is TGTGCCAGCAGCCGGTCAGCAAATGAAAAACTGTTTTTT.

This sequence joins TRBV5-4 and TRBJ2-1; 8 bases fit TRBD2. There are 15 residues in the CDR3. Germline-derived CDR1 and CDR2 are SGHNT and YYREEE (reference sequence). With 0 bases clipped from V and 9 bases from J, the junction kept 8 bases outside the gene matches. In DNA form, the CDR3 reads TGTGCCAGCAGCTTGGCCGTCGACGGGAGGGGTGAGCAGTTCTTC. Its protein is CASSLAVDGRGEQFF.

The chain employs TRBV9 and TRBJ1-2; TRBD1 matches at 8 bases. V gave up 3 bases and J gave up 0 bases; unmatched junction bases: 4. This CDR3 comprises 15 residues. Germline V CDR1 and CDR2: SGDLS, YYNGEE. The CDR3 DNA follows: TGTGCCAGCAGCGCCGGGACAGGAACTAACTATGGCTACACCTTC. It translates to CASSAGTGTNYGYTF.

The J gene is TRBJ2-1, the V gene TRBV9; D perhaps matches TRBD1 (6 bases). This CDR3 comprises 16 residues. Germline V gene lookup returns CDR1 SGDLS and CDR2 YYNGEE. Trimming removed 0 bases at V and 3 bases at J, with 13 bases between. The chain's CDR3 is CASSVGGGPRYNEQFF. In nucleotides, the CDR3 is TGTGCCAGCAGCGTAGGAGGGGGACCACGCTACAATGAGCAGTTCTTC.

The chain uses TRBV27 and TRBJ2-5, with TRBD1 matching over 8 bases. After removal of 5 bases from V and 2 bases from J, the junction contained 10 bases not matched to a gene. In germline, CDR1 is MNHEY, CDR2 SMNVEV (reference sequence). This CDR3 spans 16 amino acids. DNA of the CDR3: TGTGCCAGCAGTCTTACAGGGGGAGGCCGACAAGAGACCCAGTACTTC. Protein product: CASSLTGGGRQETQYF.

This chain links TRBV7-9 with TRBJ2-7; D might be TRBD1 or TRBD2, each matching 5 bases. Germline loops: CDR1 SEHNR, CDR2 FQNEAQ (reference sequence). V was shortened by 8 bases and J by 3 bases, with 14 bases between the two germline ends. CDR3 length: 13 amino acids. The DNA for the CDR3 is TGTGCCAGCGTCGGGACGGTGAACTACGAGCAGTACTTC. Its translation is CASVGTVNYEQYF.

This CDR3 is CASSDFYQDRNSYEQYF. The CDR3 DNA reads as TGTGCCAGCAGTGATTTTTATCAGGACAGGAACTCCTACGAGCAGTACTTC. The chain employs TRBV6-1 and TRBJ2-7, with TRBD1 identical over 7 bases. CDR3 length: 17 residues. After removal of 3 bases from V and 0 bases from J, the junction contained 11 bases not matched to a gene. Germline V gives CDR1 MNHNS, CDR2 SASEGT.

The chain carries TRBV10-3 and TRBJ1-2, with TRBD1 matching over 8 bases. The CDR3 totals 14 residues. V was clipped by 2 bases and J by 7 bases; unmatched bases: 6. Per germline, CDR1 ENHRY and CDR2 SYGVKD. Written as DNA, the CDR3 is TGTGCCATCAGTGAGAGCCAGGGGGCAGGTGGCTACACCTTC. Amino acid sequence: CAISESQGAGGYTF.

The CDR3 spells CASSLWQDQPQHF. The CDR3 DNA is TGTGCCAGCAGCTTATGGCAGGATCAGCCCCAGCATTTT. V gene TRBV7-2 combines with J gene TRBJ1-5; D gene uncertain. V lost 2 bases to trimming and J lost 5 bases, with 7 bases between them. Germline V gene lookup returns CDR1 SGHTA and CDR2 FQGNSA. This CDR3 contains 13 residues. Full variable domain (missing parts from reference TRBV7-2 and TRBJ1-5): GAGVSQSPSNKVTEKGKDVELRCDPISGHTALYWYRQSLGQGLEFLIYFQGNSAPDKSGLPSDRFSAERTGGSVSTLTIQRTQQEDSAVYLCASSLWQDQPQHFGDGTRLSIL.

The chain has TRBV10-3 and TRBJ2-3; 8 bases align to TRBD2. Germline-derived CDR1 and CDR2 are ENHRY and SYGVKD. This CDR3 contains 15 residues. V shed 6 bases and J 4 bases; nucleotides not matched to a gene: 9. CDR3 loop: CAISAGGGTADTQYF. The DNA for the CDR3 is TGTGCCATCAGCGCGGGGGGCGGGACGGCAGATACGCAGTATTTT.

The V and J genes are TRBV30 and TRBJ2-1; 7 bases are a match to TRBD1. Germline V gives CDR1 GTSNPN, CDR2 SVGIG (reference sequence). The CDR3 is made up of 15 amino acids. V lost 1 base to trimming and J lost 0 bases; unmatched junction nucleotides: 3. The CDR3 sequence is CAWSEQGSSYNEQFF. As DNA, the CDR3 is TGTGCCTGGAGTGAACAGGGGAGCTCCTACAATGAGCAGTTCTTC.

The genes are TRBV4-3 and TRBJ2-7, with TRBD2 identical over 8 bases. The CDR3 contains 15 residues. V lost 0 bases to trimming and J lost 2 bases; unmatched junction nucleotides: 3. Per the germline V gene, CDR1 is LGHNA and CDR2 is YSLEER. The CDR3: CASSQDIGRAYEQYF. The CDR3 nucleotides are TGCGCCAGCAGCCAAGATATCGGGAGGGCCTACGAGCAGTACTTC.

The chain has TRBV5-4 and TRBJ2-7, with D uncertain. Germline CDR1 reads SGHNT; CDR2 reads YYREEE (reference sequence). The CDR3 covers 14 residues. V shed 4 bases and J shed 4 bases, with 15 bases lying between them. The CDR3 reads CASSPALTQYEQYF. CDR3 DNA sequence: TGTGCCAGCAGCCCCGCCCTGACGCAATACGAGCAGTACTTC.

The chain combines TRBV5-1 with TRBJ1-1; D is possibly TRBD1 (6 bases). Germline CDR1 and CDR2: SGHRS and YFSETQ. The V end was cut by 7 bases, the J end by 6 bases, with 16 bases between. This CDR3 is 13 amino acids long. The DNA of the CDR3 is TGCGCCAGCCGCTCGACAGGAGGGGCTGAAGCTTTCTTT. This sequence encodes CASRSTGGAEAFF. The complete variable domain, with remaining parts taken from reference TRBV5-1 and TRBJ1-1, reads KAGVTQTPRYLIKTRGQQVTLSCSPISGHRSVSWYQQTPGQGLQFLFEYFSETQRNKGNFPGRFSGRQFSNSRSEMNVSTLELGDSALYLCASRSTGGAEAFFGQGTRLTVV.

The chain is built from TRBV7-2 and TRBJ2-3; D unresolved. This CDR3 spans 13 amino acids. Trimming pared 5 bases from V and 5 bases from J, leaving 11 bases between. The germline V gene encodes CDR1 SGHTA and CDR2 FQGNSA. Written as DNA, the CDR3 is TGTGCCAGCAGCCAACCTTATAGAGATACGCAGTATTTT. Translation gives CASSQPYRDTQYF.